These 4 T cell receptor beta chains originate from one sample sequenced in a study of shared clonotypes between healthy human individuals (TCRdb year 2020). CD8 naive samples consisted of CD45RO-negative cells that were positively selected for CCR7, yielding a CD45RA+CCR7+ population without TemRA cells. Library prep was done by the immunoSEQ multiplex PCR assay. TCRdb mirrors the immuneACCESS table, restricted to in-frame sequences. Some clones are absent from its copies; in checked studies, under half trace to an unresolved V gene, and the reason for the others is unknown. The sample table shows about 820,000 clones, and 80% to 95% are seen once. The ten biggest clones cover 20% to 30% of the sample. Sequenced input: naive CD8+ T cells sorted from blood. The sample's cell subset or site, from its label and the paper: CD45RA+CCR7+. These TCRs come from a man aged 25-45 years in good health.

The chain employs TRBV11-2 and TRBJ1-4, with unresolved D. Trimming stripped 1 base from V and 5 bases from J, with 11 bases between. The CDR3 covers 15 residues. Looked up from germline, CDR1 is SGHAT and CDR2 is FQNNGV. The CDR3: CASSLGVGGNEKLFF. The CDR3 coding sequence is TGTGCCAGCAGCTTAGGGGTCGGTGGGAATGAAAAACTGTTTTTT.

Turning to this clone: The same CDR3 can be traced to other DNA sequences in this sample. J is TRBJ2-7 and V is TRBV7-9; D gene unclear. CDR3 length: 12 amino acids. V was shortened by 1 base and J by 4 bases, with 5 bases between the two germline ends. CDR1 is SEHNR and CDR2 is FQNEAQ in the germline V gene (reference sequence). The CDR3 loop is CASSLGDYEQYF. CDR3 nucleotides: TGTGCCAGCAGCTTAGGAGATTACGAGCAGTACTTC.

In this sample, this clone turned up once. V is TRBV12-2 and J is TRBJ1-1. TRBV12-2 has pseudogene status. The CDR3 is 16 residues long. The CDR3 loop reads CASRRSINKLDTEAFF. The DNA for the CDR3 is TGTGCAAGTCGCCGATCAATTAATAAGCTGGACACTGAAGCTTTCTTT.

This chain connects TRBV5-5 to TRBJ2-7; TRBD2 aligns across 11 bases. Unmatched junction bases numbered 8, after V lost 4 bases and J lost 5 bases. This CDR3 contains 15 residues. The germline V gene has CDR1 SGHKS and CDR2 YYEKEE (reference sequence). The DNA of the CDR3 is TGTGCCAGCAGCGAAGACACTAGCGGGAGCGACGAGCAGTACTTC. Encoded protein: CASSEDTSGSDEQYF.